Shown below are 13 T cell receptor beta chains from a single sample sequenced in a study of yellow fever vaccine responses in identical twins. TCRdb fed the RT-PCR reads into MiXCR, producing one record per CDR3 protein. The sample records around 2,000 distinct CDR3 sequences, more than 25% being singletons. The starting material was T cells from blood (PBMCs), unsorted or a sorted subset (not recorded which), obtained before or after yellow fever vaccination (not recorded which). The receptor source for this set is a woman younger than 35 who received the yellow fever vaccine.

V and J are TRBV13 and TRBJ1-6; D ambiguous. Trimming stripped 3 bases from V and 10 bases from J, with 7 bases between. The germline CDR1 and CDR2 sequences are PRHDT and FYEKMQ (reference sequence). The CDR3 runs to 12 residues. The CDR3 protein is CASSFGSSPLHF. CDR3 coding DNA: TGTGCCAGCAGCTTCGGTTCCTCACCCCTCCACTTT.

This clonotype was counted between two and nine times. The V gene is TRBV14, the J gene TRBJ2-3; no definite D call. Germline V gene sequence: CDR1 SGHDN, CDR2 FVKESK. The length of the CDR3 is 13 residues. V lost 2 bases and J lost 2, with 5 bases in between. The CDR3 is CASSQRLTDTQYF. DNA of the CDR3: TGTGCCAGCAGCCAACGGCTCACAGATACGCAGTATTTT.

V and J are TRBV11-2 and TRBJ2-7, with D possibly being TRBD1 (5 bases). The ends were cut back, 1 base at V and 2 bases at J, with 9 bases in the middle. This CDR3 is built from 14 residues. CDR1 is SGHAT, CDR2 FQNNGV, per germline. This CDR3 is CASSLGQGPYEQYF. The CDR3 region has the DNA TGTGCCAGCAGCTTAGGCCAGGGCCCCTACGAGCAGTACTTC.

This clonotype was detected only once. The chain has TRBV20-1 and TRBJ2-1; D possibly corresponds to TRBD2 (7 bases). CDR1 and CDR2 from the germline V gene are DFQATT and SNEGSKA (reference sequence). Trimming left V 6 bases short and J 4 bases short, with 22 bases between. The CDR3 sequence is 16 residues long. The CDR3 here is CSAPILGGGRYNEQFF. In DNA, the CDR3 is TGCAGTGCCCCGATTTTAGGGGGGGGGAGGTACAATGAGCAGTTCTTC.

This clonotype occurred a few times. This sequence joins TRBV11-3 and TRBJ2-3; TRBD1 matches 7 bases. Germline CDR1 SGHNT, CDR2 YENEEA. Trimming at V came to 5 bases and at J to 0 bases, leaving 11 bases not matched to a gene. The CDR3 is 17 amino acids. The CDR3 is CASSLGQDHTSTDTQYF. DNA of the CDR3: TGTGCCAGCAGCCTTGGACAGGACCACACTAGCACAGATACGCAGTATTTT.

The CDR3 DNA reads as TGCGCCAGCAGCCAATCCTGGGGGGGGCGTCAGCCCCAGCATTTT. Its translation is CASSQSWGGRQPQHF. The rearrangement uses TRBV4-3 and TRBJ1-5, with D perhaps matching TRBD1 (6 bases). The CDR3 is 15 residues long. Germline CDR1 and CDR2: LGHNA and YSLEER. V lost 2 bases, J lost 6 bases, and 14 bases lay in between.

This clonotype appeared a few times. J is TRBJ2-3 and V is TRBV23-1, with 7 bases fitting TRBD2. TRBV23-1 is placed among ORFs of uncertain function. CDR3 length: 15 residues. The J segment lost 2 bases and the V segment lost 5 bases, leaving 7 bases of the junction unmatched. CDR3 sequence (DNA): TGCGCCAGCAGTAAACCAGCGGGACCCACAGATACGCAGTATTTT. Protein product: CASSKPAGPTDTQYF.

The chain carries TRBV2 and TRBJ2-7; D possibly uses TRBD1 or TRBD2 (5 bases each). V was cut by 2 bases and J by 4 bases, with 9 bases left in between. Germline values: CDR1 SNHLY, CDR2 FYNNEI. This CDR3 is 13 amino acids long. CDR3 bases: TGTGCCAGCAGTGAATTATGGGGGTACGAGCAGTACTTC. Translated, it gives CASSELWGYEQYF.

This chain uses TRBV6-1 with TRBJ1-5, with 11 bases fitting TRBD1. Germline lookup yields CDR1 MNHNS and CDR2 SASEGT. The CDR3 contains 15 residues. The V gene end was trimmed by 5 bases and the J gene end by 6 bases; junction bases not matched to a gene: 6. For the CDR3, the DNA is TGTGCCAGCAGTCTAAGGACAGGGGGCTCTCAGCCCCAGCATTTT. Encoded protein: CASSLRTGGSQPQHF.

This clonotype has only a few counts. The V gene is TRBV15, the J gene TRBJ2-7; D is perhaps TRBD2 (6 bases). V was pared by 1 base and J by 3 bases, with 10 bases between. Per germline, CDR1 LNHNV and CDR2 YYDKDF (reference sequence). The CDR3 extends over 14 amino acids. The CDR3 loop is CATSRGDSGYEQYF. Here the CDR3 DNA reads TGTGCCACCAGCAGAGGCGATAGCGGCTACGAGCAGTACTTC.

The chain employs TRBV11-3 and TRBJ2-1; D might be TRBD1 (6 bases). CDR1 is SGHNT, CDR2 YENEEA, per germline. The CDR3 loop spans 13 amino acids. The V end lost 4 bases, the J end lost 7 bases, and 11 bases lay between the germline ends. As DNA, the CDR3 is TGTGCCAGCAGCTCCCTTGACAGGAATGAGCAGTTCTTC. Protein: CASSSLDRNEQFF.

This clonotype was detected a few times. CDR3 in amino acids: CASSESGQQNIQYF. CDR3 nucleotide sequence: TGTGCCAGCAGTGAATCGGGACAGCAAAACATTCAGTACTTC. V is TRBV6-1 and J is TRBJ2-4; TRBD1 agrees at 7 bases. CDR1 and CDR2 from the germline V gene are MNHNS and SASEGT. V lost 2 bases to trimming and J lost 5 bases; unmatched junction nucleotides: 3. CDR3 length equals 14 residues.

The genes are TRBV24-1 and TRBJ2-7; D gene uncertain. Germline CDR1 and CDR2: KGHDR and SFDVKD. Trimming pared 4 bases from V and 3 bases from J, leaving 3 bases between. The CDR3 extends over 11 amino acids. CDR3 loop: CATSDNYEQYF. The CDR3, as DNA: TGTGCCACCAGTGACAACTACGAGCAGTACTTC.